Listed here is a single T cell receptor (beta chain). These data originate in a study of long-term antiretroviral therapy in people with HIV. At survey level, the immunoSEQ assay was run in its v3.0 version. Repertoires were generated with immunoSEQ multiplex PCR, while TCRdb's copy carries only in-frame clones and drops some. The data hold around 30,000 clones, with roughly 85% observed a single time. The sequencing used unsorted PBMCs, collected 1.1 years after starting antiretroviral therapy. This TCR was recovered from a man aged 18 to 29 with HIV.

The CDR3 protein is CASSRERAAYTYEQYF. In DNA, the CDR3 is TGTGCCAGCAGCCGCGAACGGGCAGCCTACACCTACGAGCAGTACTTC. The rearrangement links TRBV4-2 to TRBJ2-7; D is unresolved. This CDR3 comprises 16 residues. CDR1 and CDR2 from the germline V gene are LGHNA and YNFKEQ. V lost 4 bases and J 2 bases, leaving 18 bases between the germline ends.